This T cell receptor beta chain is drawn from a study of T-cell reconstitution after alpha-beta-depleted transplantation in children. Study findings and constraints: Day-60 TCRbeta diversity that was high in some patients was derived from surviving recipient T cells and thymic progenitors. Once a year had passed after transplant, T-cell counts and diversity came mostly from newly produced T cells. Reports say that about two months after transplant, the alpha-beta T cells came out of several hundred graft clones that had expanded.

To note about this clonotype: Its target is not known.

This CDR3 region has 12 residues. V gave up 5 bases and J gave up 5 bases, with 9 bases separating them. Germline CDR1 SGHVS, CDR2 FQNEAQ. Preparing the TCRbeta library involved the use of unique molecular identifiers. TCRdb passed the PCR reads through MiXCR, listing each CDR3 protein once. The sample includes 500,000 to 750,000 distinct CDR3 sequences, roughly 13% of them seen just once. The sequencing here drew on PBMCs, mostly from graft donor cells, taken 360 days after TCRalphabeta/CD19-depleted stem cell transplant. The chain uses TRBV7-8 and TRBJ2-5; D remains unclear. This clonotype was sampled from a male patient aged 10-17 years who had a stem cell transplant for acute myeloid leukemia, so the T cells may come from the graft donor. The CDR3 sequence: CASSKVSETQYF. The DNA of the CDR3 is TGTGCCAGCAGCAAGGTTTCGGAGACCCAGTACTTC.